This T cell receptor beta chain was retrieved from a study of post-analysis software for immune sequencing data (dated by TCRdb to the mid-2010s). With regard to the full study: Disease courses on record covered relapsing-remitting, secondary progressive and progressive-relapsing multiple sclerosis, though some patients had no subtype annotation. A subset of samples was prepared in parallel using single-end sample barcoding, then pooled and co-amplified after Illumina adapter ligation. Patient repertoires were compared against about a dozen previously published healthy control repertoires from donors aged roughly 6 to 28 years.

The method behind the library was PCR. The listed sequencing device is Illumina HiSeq 2500. Unique molecular identifiers were incorporated into TCR beta cDNA libraries to reduce PCR and sequencing biases. Approximately 500,000 cDNA molecules were obtained per 1 to 10 million input T cells, so each molecule approximated one T cell. The patient libraries were prepared and sequenced using the same protocol as the earlier healthy control dataset. Samples belonging to the same batch were prepared together, multiplexed and sequenced on a shared HiSeq lane. From the authors' description of their analysis: MIGEC handled the raw barcoded reads, throwing out single-read molecular identifier groups before consensus assembly and CDR3 extraction. Clonotype tables were post-analysed with VDJtools, and diversity was normalized by down-sampling all datasets to the smallest sample size. Repertoire overlap clustering matched CDR3 amino acid but not nucleotide sequences to correct batch-related cross-sample contamination. The raw public data were reprocessed by TCRdb itself: fastp quality trimming at Q25, MiXCR clonotype calling, in-frame beta chains only. Here each entry gathers all rows of one CDR3 protein and keeps the most common genes and DNA. TCRdb, not the original authors, processed these V and J calls. The sample data list 800,000 to 950,000 distinct CDR3 sequences, and approximately 50% of these were observed just once. Of the sample, over 4% is held by the ten largest clones.

Here is what the overall study found, with its caveats: Compared with controls, multiple sclerosis patients had significantly lower normalized Chao1 diversity, a finding suggesting substantial peripheral T-cell clonal expansion. The multiple sclerosis patient group was slightly younger than the control group. Several TRBV segments, including TRBV5-6, TRBV5-1 and TRBV20-1, were significantly more frequent in patients than controls. Strong co-clustering of samples prepared in the same batch was shown by direct clustering with F measure, prompting a batch-effect correction.

In its sample, this clonotype was seen a few times. Its antigen is currently not known. No much larger clone is present one base from it, and per-base qualities are unavailable. To demonstrate the VDJtools post-analysis software, the study profiled TCR beta repertoires from the peripheral blood of around 13 young patients with multiple sclerosis. The multiple sclerosis patients were children and adolescents between roughly 6 and 15 years of age. The germline V gene sets CDR1 to SGDLS and CDR2 to YYNGEE. From the cysteine through the phenylalanine, the CDR3 covers 16 amino acids. The kept DNA is CDR3 alone, 48 bases in frame from the first base. V sheds 1 base and J sheds 3 bases, leaving 17 bases between their ends.

The sequence is built from TRBV9 and TRBJ2-7; a weak D assignment points to TRBD1 (7 bases agree). The specimen sequenced was blood. The TCR was taken from a girl aged 10 to 17 with multiple sclerosis. The DNA reads TGTGCCAGCAGCGTATTATCACAGGGGACTTTCTACGAGCAGTACTTC. The resulting protein is CASSVLSQGTFYEQYF. The CDR3, completed at both ends by the reference TRBV9 and TRBJ2-7 genes, gives the full variable domain DSGVTQTPKHLITATGQRVTLRCSPRSGDLSVYWYQQSLDQGLQFLIQYYNGEERAKGNILERFSAQQFPDLHSELNLSSLELGDSALYFCASSVLSQGTFYEQYFGPGTRLTVT.